This T cell receptor beta chain was documented in a study of blood T cells in healthy people across ages. Study-level results: In older individuals, TCR beta diversity per million T cells was lower, falling roughly linearly with age. A greater number of naive CD4+ cells and higher diversity distinguished long-lived donors from aged donors. Correlation between TCR beta diversity and naive T cell percentage was strong.

V shed 3 bases, J shed 3 bases, and the junction held 9 bases outside the gene matches. CDR1 and CDR2 (germline): SGDLS, YYNGEE. The CDR3 length is 17 residues. Worth noting for this clonotype: What it binds is unknown.

Then a second PCR, running about 7 to 11 cycles, was carried out with a sample-barcoded 5' primer and a J-beta primer mix. In TCRdb, the 5' RACE reads were re-called with MiXCR into one record per CDR3 protein. Among 550,000 to 650,000 distinct CDR3 sequences listed, under 30% were seen once. Aged roughly 6 to 95, donors were systemically healthy Caucasians from Russia. Sequencing input: blood. The chain has TRBV9 and TRBJ2-3; 11 nucleotides line up with TRBD2. The TCR originated in a woman of 80 years or more in good health. For the CDR3, the DNA is TGTGCCAGCAGCGCACCGCCGACTAGCGGGAAAACAGATACGCAGTATTTT. Protein sequence: CASSAPPTSGKTDTQYF.